This T cell receptor (beta chain) was captured by sequencing in a study of T cell repertoires in cytomegalovirus infection. Study-wide results and caveats: HLA-C-restricted TCR beta clonotypes specific for CMV led the ex vivo response.

This clonotype appeared a few times. The target antigen is unknown. TCRdb independently ran MiXCR on the reads; one entry per CDR3 protein. The table has a few hundred thousand distinct CDR3 sequences, 30% to 35% seen once. This CDR3 contains 19 residues. Per germline, CDR1 LGHNA and CDR2 YNFKEQ. Trimming took 0 bases from V and 3 from J; bases not matched to a gene: 6. This chain joins TRBV4-2 and TRBJ2-4, with 15 bases identical to TRBD2. The source is a human donor in good health (CMV status not recorded). Some clones in this sample may be carry-over from other donors' samples. The sample consisted of cultured PBMCs, taken from culture after CMV antigen stimulation. For the CDR3, the DNA is TGTGCCAGCAGCCAAGATGGACTAGCGGGAGGGGTTGGCAAAAACATTCAGTACTTC. This sequence encodes CASSQDGLAGGVGKNIQYF.